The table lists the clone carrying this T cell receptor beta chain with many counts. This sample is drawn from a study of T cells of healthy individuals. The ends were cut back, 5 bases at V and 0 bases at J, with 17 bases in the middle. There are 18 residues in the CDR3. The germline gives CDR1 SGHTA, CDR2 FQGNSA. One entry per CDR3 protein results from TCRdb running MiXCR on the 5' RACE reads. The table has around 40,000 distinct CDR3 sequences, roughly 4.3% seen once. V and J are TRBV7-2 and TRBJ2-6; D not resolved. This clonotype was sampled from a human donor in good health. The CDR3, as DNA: TGTGCCAGCAGCCCGGCTACCCAATCGAACTCTGGGGCCAACGTCCTGACTTTC. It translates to CASSPATQSNSGANVLTF.